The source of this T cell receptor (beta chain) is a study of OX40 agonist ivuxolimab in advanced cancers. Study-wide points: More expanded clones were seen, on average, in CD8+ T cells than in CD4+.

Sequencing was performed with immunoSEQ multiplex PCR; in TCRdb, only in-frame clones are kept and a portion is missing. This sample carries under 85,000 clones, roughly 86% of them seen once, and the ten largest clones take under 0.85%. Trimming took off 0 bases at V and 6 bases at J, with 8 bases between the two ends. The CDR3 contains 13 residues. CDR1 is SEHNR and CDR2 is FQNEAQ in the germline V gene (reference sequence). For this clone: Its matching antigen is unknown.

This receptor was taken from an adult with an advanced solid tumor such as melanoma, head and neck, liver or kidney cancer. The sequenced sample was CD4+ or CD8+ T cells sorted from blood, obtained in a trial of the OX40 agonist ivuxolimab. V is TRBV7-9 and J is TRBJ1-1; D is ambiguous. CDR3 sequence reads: CASSLALTAEAFF. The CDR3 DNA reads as TGTGCCAGCAGCTTAGCGTTAACAGCTGAAGCTTTCTTT.